The clone carrying this TCR beta chain was picked up a small number of times. Trimming removed 5 bases from V and 2 bases from J, with 3 bases in between. Looked up from germline, CDR1 is KGHDR and CDR2 is SFDVKD. The CDR3 length is 11 residues. The data belong to a study of T-cell memory formation after mild COVID-19. TCRdb re-called the 5' RACE reads through MiXCR, storing one row per CDR3 protein. This table has around 450,000 distinct CDR3 sequences, over 15% appearing once. Sequenced material: PBMCs or a T cell subset sorted from them (not recorded which). The chain is built from TRBV24-1 and TRBJ2-7; D not certain. The origin of this receptor is an adult woman who had mild COVID-19 (a few samples of this study predate the infection). Cell type and time point are not known. The CDR3 DNA is TGTGCCACCAGTGGGCCCTACGAGCAGTACTTC. Amino acid sequence: CATSGPYEQYF.